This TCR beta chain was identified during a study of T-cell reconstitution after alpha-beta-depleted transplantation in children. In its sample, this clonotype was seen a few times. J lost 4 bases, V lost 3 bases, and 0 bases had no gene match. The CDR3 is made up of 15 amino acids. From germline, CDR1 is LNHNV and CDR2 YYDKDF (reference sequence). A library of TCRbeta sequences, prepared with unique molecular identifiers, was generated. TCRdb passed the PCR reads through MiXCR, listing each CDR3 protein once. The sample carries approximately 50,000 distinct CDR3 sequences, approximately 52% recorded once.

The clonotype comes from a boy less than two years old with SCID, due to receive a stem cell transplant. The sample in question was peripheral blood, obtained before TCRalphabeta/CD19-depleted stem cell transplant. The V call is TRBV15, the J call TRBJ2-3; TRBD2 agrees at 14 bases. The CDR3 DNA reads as TGTGCCACCAGCAGGACTAGCGGGGGGGCAGATACGCAGTATTTT. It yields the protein CATSRTSGGADTQYF.